Each of the 3 T cell receptor beta chains below was sequenced from the same sample in a study of blood T cell repertoires in COVID-19. Clones were read by immunoSEQ multiplex PCR, and TCRdb kept only the in-frame ones, dropping some. The sample consists of roughly 60,000 clones, approximately 78% of them appearing once. The sample was peripheral blood. The source is a man older than 75 with acute or convalescent COVID-19.

The chain combines TRBV3-1 (or the pseudogene TRBV3-2) with TRBJ1-6; D is unresolved. The germline gives CDR1 LGHDT, CDR2 YNNKEL (reference sequence). CDR3 length equals 14 residues. V lost 5 bases to trimming and J lost 0 bases, with 5 bases between them. The CDR3: CASSTGSYNSPLHF. The CDR3 bases are TGTGCCAGCAGCACTGGCTCCTATAATTCACCCCTCCACTTT.

The V call is TRBV10-2, the J call TRBJ2-2, with 9 bases that match TRBD1. CDR1 and CDR2 (germline): WSHSY, SAAADI. The CDR3 has 16 amino acids. The V and J ends lost 5 bases and 9 bases, in that order; junction bases with no gene match: 13. This chain's CDR3 is CASSLSGGQGVRELFF. CDR3 nucleotide sequence: TGCGCCAGCAGTCTTTCCGGGGGACAGGGTGTCAGGGAGCTGTTTTTT.

This chain links TRBV10-3 with TRBJ2-1, with TRBD2 matching 11 bases. V lost 2 bases, J lost 7 bases, and 4 bases stayed unmatched. From germline, CDR1 is ENHRY and CDR2 SYGVKD. This CDR3 is built from 15 residues. The CDR3 is CAISEGLAGVNEQFF. For the CDR3, the DNA is TGTGCCATCAGTGAGGGACTAGCGGGTGTTAATGAGCAGTTCTTC.